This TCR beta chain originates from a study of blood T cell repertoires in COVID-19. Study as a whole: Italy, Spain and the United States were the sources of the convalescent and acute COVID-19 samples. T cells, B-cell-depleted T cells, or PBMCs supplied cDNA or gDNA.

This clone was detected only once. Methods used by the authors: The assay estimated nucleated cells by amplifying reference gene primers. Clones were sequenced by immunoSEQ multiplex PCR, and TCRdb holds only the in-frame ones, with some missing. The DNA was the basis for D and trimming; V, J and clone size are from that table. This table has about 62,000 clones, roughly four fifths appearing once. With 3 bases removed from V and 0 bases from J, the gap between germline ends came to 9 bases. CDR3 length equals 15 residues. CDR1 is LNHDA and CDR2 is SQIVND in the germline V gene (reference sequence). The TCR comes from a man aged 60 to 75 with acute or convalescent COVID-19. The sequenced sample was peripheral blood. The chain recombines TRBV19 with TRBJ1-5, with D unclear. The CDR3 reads CASSISEYSNQPQHF. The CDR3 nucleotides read TGTGCCAGTAGTATTTCTGAGTATAGCAATCAGCCCCAGCATTTT.